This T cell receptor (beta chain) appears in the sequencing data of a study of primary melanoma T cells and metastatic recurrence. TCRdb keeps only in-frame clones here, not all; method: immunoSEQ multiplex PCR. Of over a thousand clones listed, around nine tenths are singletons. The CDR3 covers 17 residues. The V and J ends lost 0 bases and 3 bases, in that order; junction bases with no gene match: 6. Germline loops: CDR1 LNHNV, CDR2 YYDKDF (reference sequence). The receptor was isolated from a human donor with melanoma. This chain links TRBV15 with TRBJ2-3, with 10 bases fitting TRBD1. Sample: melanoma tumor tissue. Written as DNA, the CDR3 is TGTGCCACCAGCAGAGATCGGACAGGGGGACTGACAGATACGCAGTATTTT. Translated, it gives CATSRDRTGGLTDTQYF.